This paragraph covers one T cell receptor beta chain sequence. Its cognate antigen is unknown. The sample comes from a study of cytomegalovirus exposure and HLA in healthy donors. Study context: An earlier analysis identified 117 million unique TCR beta sequences in about 170 million T cells. Study-level findings and limits: Several of the most significant clusters appeared, in a later analysis, to be linked to common viral pathogens. In vitro experiments confirmed that a few CMV-associated chains were specific for CMV antigens.

The CDR3 is made up of 14 amino acids. V was clipped by 3 bases and J by 4 bases, with 12 bases between them. Looked up from germline, CDR1 is SGHAT and CDR2 is FQDESV (reference sequence). Vbeta (60) and Jbeta (13) primers were used in the PCR. In the authors' workflow: The authors later counted some 76 million unique TCR beta chains, approximately 10 million of them shared. Method: immunoSEQ multiplex PCR; TCRdb's copy keeps in-frame clones and lacks some. The V and J calls and clone size were taken over from that table, and D and trimming were inferred from the DNA. The table lists 120,000 to 150,000 clones, around 80% of them singletons.

The receptor was derived from a male donor in good health and CMV-seronegative. The sequenced sample was PBMCs. The rearrangement uses TRBV11-1 and TRBJ1-1; TRBD1 might be the D (6 bases). The CDR3 spells CASSFRRGGTEAFF. CDR3 sequence (DNA): TGTGCCAGCAGCTTTCGTAGAGGGGGCACTGAAGCTTTCTTT.